This TCR beta chain was retrieved from a study of shared clonotypes between healthy human individuals. For the study at large: Plates per donor: three CD4 naive, three CD4 memory, two CD8 naive, one CD8 memory.

With regard to this clone: Its antigen remains unidentified.

Germline CDR1 reads SGHAT; CDR2 reads FQNNGV. Between the trimmed V and J ends, which lost 5 bases and 9 bases, there was a span of 17 bases. This CDR3 region has 14 residues. Study-level results: Estimated richness was generally greater in naive than memory subsets.

Per sorted-subset replicate PCR, input was about 180 ng DNA, representing roughly 28,000 T cell genomes. Assay used: immunoSEQ multiplex PCR; TCRdb lists only in-frame clones, some missing. Among 2,500,000 or so clones, 92% were seen once, and the ten largest hold approximately 0.4%. The sample consisted of naive CD4+ T cells from PBMCs. Subset noted: CD45RA+ positively selected. This TCR was recovered from a man in his late teens or twenties in good health. Some clones in this sample may be carry-over from other donors' samples. The gene calls are TRBV11-2 and TRBJ2-1; TRBD2 might be the D (5 bases). CDR3 nucleotide sequence: TGTGCCAGCAGCCTGGGAGAGGGAGCTGGTGAGCAGTTCTTC. This translates into CASSLGEGAGEQFF.